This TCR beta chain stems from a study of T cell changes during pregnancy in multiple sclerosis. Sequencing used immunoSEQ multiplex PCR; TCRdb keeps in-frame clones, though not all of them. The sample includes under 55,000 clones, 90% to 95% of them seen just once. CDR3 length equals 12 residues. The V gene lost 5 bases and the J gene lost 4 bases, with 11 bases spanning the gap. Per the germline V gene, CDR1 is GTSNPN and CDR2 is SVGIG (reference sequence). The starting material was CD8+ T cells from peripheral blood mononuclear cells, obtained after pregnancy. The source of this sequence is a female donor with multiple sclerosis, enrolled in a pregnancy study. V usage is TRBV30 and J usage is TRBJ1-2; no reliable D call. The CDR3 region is CAWLPESYGYTF. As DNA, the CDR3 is TGTGCCTGGCTCCCCGAGAGCTATGGCTACACCTTC.